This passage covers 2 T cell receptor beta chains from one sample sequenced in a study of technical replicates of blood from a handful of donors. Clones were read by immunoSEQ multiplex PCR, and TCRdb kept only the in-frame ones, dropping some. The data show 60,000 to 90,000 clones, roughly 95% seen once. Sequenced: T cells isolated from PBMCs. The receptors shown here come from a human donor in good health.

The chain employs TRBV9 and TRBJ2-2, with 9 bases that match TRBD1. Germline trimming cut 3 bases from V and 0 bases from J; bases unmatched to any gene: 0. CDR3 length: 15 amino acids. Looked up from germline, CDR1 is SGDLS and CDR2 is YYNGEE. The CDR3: CASSGDRANTGELFF. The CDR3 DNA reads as TGTGCCAGCAGCGGGGACAGGGCGAACACCGGGGAGCTGTTTTTT.

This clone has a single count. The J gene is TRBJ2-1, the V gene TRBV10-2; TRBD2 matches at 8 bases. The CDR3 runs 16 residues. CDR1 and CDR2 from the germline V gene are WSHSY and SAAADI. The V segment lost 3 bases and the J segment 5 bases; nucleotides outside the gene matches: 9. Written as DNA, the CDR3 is TGCGCCAGCAGTGATTCCGGACTAGCAACCCACAATGAGCAGTTCTTC. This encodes CASSDSGLATHNEQFF.